The source of this T cell receptor (beta chain) is a study of shared clonotypes between healthy human individuals. Clones were read by immunoSEQ multiplex PCR, and TCRdb kept only the in-frame ones, dropping some. The sample records 450,000 to 550,000 clones, more than 65% being singletons. The length of the CDR3 is 14 residues. The V end lost 6 bases, the J end lost 3 bases, and 15 bases lay between the germline ends. In germline, CDR1 is SGHRS, CDR2 YFSETQ. Specimen: PBMCs. The chain is built from TRBV5-1 and TRBJ1-2; D unclear. The receptor was derived from a woman aged 40-49 years in good health. Some clones in this sample may be carry-over from other donors' samples. DNA of the CDR3: TGCGCCAGCAACCCCACGGGGTCTGACTATGGCTACACCTTC. Translating it yields CASNPTGSDYGYTF.